This TCR beta chain stems from a study of blood T cells in healthy people across ages. The individuals who served as donors were healthy Caucasians living in Russia, aged roughly 6 to 100. A J-beta primer mix and a sample-barcoded 5' primer were used in a second PCR of roughly 6 to 12 cycles. TCRdb re-analysed the 5' RACE reads in MiXCR, keeping a single row per CDR3 protein. The table includes approximately 850,000 distinct CDR3 sequences, roughly 44% detected once. This clonotype was recorded a few times. As yet, its antigen is unknown. General observations from the study: Investigators viewed diversity estimates from one million T cells as underestimates, the study reported.

The CDR3 sequence is 14 residues long. Trimming stripped 4 bases from V and 1 base from J, with 10 bases between. In germline, CDR1 is GTSNPN, CDR2 SVGIG (reference sequence). Material for sequencing was blood. The chain has TRBV30 and TRBJ2-2; the D gene is possibly TRBD1 (6 bases). This TCR was sampled from a man in his 60s in good health. The DNA of the CDR3 is TGTGCCTGGAAAGGGGGAGTGAACACCGGGGAGCTGTTTTTT. Protein sequence: CAWKGGVNTGELFF. The full variable domain, with the rest looked up from reference TRBV30 and TRBJ2-2, is SQTIHQWPATLVQPVGSPLSLECTVEGTSNPNLYWYRQAAGRGLQLLFYSVGIGQISSEVPQNLSASRPQDRQFILSSKKLLLSDSGFYLCAWKGGVNTGELFFGEGSRLTVL.